The entry below describes one T cell receptor (beta chain). Antigen: not known. Related graft donors supplied nonmyeloablative bone marrow transplants, and mixed chimerism was transient. Clones were sequenced by immunoSEQ multiplex PCR, and TCRdb holds only the in-frame ones, with some missing. The sample consists of roughly 64,000 clones, about 87% of them appearing once. Looked up from germline, CDR1 is KGHSH and CDR2 is LQKENI. CDR3 length equals 17 residues. Trimming cost V 6 bases and J 6 bases, with 26 bases left between them. The data belong to a study of Tregs in tolerant kidney transplant recipients. Regarding the study as a whole: Few patients were studied, so findings need validation in larger groups. Expanding Tregs on activated donor B cells appeared to best identify donor-specific TCRbeta clones.

This clonotype was sampled from a human patient who received a combined kidney and bone marrow transplant. T cells may partly derive from the graft donor. This sequence joins TRBV18 and TRBJ1-2; the D gene is possibly TRBD1 (5 bases). The starting material was CD4+ T cells from blood (PBMCs), obtained 6 months after the transplant. The CDR3 DNA follows: TGTGCCAGCTCGCTCCCCTCTCAGGGCGGACTATCGGATGGCTACACCTTC. This translates into CASSLPSQGGLSDGYTF. The whole variable domain, remainder taken from reference TRBV18 and TRBJ1-2, is NAGVMQNPRHLVRRRGQEARLRCSPMKGHSHVYWYRQLPEEGLKFMVYLQKENIIDESGMPKERFSAEFPKEGPSILRIQQVVRGDSAAYFCASSLPSQGGLSDGYTFGSGTRLTVV.